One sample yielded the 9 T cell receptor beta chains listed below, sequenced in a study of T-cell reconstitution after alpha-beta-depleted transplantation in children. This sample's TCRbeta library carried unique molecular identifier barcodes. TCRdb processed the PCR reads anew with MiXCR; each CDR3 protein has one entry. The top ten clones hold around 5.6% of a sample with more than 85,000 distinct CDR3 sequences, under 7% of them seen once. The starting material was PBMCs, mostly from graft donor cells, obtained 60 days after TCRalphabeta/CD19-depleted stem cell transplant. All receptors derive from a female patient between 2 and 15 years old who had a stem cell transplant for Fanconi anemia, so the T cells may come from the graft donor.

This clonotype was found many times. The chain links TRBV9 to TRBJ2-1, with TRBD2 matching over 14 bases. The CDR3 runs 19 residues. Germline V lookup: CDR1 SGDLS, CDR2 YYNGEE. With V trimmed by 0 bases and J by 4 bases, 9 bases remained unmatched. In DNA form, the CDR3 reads TGTGCCAGCAGCGTAGGGGGACTAGCGGGAGAGGGTATTTACAATGAGCAGTTCTTC. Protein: CASSVGGLAGEGIYNEQFF.

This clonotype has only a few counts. The CDR3: CASSPRGASGRGPGANVLTF. The DNA for the CDR3 is TGCGCCAGCAGCCCTAGGGGGGCTAGCGGGAGAGGACCTGGGGCCAACGTCCTGACTTTC. The chain joins TRBV4-1 to TRBJ2-6, with TRBD2 matching over 10 bases. CDR1 is MGHRA and CDR2 is YSYEKL in the germline V gene. After removal of 4 bases from V and 2 bases from J, the junction contained 14 bases not matched to a gene. There are 20 residues in the CDR3.

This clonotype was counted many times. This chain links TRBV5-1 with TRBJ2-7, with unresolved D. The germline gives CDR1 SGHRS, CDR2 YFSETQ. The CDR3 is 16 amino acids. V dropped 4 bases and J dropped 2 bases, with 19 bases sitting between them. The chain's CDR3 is CASSTRLSRPTYEQYF. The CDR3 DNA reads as TGCGCCAGCAGCACCAGGTTGTCCCGTCCTACCTACGAGCAGTACTTC.

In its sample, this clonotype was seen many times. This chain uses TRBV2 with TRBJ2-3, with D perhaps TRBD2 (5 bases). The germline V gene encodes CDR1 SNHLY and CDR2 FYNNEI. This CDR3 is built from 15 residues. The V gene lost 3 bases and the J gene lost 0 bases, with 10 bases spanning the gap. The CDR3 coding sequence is TGTGCCAGCAGTGATGTGGGGAGTAGCACAGATACGCAGTATTTT. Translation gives CASSDVGSSTDTQYF.

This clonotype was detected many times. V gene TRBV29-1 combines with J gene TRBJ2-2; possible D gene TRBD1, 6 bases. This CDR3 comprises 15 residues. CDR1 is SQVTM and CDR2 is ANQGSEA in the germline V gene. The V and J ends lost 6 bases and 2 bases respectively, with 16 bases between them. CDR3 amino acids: CSVLFRGKNTGELFF. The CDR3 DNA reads TGCAGCGTATTATTCAGGGGAAAAAACACCGGGGAGCTGTTTTTT.

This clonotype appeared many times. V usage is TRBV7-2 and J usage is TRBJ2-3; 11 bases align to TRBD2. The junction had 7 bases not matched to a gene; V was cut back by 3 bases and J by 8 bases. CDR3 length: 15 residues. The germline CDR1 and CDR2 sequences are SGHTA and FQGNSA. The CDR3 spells CASSFSGGAGVTQYF. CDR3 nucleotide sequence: TGTGCCAGCAGCTTTAGCGGGGGGGCCGGAGTTACGCAGTATTTT.

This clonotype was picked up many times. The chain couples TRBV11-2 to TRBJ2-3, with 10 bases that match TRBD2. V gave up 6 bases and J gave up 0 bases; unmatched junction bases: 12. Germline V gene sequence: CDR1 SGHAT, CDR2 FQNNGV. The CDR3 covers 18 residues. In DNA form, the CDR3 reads TGTGCCAGCAGGTACGGGACTAGCGTCCTCGATAGCACAGATACGCAGTATTTT. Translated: CASRYGTSVLDSTDTQYF. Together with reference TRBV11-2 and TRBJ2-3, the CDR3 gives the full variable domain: EAGVAQSPRYKIIEKRQSVAFWCNPISGHATLYWYQQILGQGPKLLIQFQNNGVVDDSQLPKDRFSAERLKGVDSTLKIQPAKLEDSAVYLCASRYGTSVLDSTDTQYFGPGTRLTVL.

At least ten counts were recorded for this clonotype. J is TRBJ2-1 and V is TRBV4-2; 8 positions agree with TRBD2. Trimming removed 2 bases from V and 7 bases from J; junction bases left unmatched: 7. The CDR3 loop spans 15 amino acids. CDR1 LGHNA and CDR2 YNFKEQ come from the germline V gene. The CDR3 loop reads CASSQQAGAWNEQFF. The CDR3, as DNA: TGTGCCAGCAGCCAACAAGCGGGGGCGTGGAATGAGCAGTTCTTC.

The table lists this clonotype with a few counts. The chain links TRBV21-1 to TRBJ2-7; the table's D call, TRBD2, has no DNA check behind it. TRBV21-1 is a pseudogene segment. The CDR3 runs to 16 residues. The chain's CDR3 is CASSKGSSGHPYEQYF. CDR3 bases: TGTGCCAGCAGCAAAGGGTCTAGCGGACACCCCTACGAGCAGTACTTC.